This record concerns one TCR beta chain sequence. TCRdb called the PCR reads again in MiXCR, with one record for every CDR3 protein. The sample has approximately 77,000 distinct CDR3 sequences, about 49% seen once. The data originate from a study of CDR3 diversity in severe acne. Germline CDR1 and CDR2: SGHTA and FQGNSA. The CDR3 has 12 residues. The V end was cut by 11 bases, the J end by 4 bases, with 14 bases between. The sample was blood. This rearrangement joins TRBV7-2 to TRBJ1-2; D is undetermined. The TCR was taken from a male donor with severe acne vulgaris. The CDR3 DNA follows: TGTGCCTCCGGCTGGGGAAGCTATGGCTACACCTTC. This encodes CASGWGSYGYTF.